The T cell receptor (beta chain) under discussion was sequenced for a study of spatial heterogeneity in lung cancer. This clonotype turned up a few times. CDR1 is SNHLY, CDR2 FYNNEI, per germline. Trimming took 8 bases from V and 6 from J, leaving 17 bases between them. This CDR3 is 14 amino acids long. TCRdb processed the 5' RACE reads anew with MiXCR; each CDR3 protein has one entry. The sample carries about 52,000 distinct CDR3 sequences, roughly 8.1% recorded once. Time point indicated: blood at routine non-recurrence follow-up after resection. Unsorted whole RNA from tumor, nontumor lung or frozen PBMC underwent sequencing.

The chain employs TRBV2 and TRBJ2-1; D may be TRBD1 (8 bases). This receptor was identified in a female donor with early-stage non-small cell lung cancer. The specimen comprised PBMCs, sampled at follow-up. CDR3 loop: CASAPQGGANEQFF. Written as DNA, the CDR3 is TGTGCCAGCGCCCCACAGGGGGGGGCCAATGAGCAGTTCTTC.